Sequencing of this T cell receptor (beta chain) was carried out in a study of blood T cell repertoires in COVID-19. Study information: The samples span acute and convalescent COVID-19 from the United States, Italy and Spain. PBMCs, B-cell-depleted T cells, or T cells were the source of the cDNA or gDNA that made up the material.

This clone was recorded only once. The V end was cut by 2 bases, the J end by 12 bases, with 8 bases between. This CDR3 is 11 amino acids long. As handled by the study authors: Reference gene primer amplification in the assay estimated nucleated cell counts. The repertoire was sequenced with immunoSEQ multiplex PCR; TCRdb's copy has only in-frame clones and lacks some. V and J calls and clone size are copied from that table; D and trimming were computed from the DNA. The data show fewer than 75,000 clones, 92% seen once. The chain has TRBV12-3 or TRBV12-4 and TRBJ2-4; the D is unclear. This clonotype was sampled from a man in his fifties with active COVID-19. The sequencing sample was made of peripheral blood. The CDR3 protein is CASSLRQAQYF. The CDR3 DNA is TGTGCCAGCAGTTTAAGGCAGGCTCAGTACTTC.